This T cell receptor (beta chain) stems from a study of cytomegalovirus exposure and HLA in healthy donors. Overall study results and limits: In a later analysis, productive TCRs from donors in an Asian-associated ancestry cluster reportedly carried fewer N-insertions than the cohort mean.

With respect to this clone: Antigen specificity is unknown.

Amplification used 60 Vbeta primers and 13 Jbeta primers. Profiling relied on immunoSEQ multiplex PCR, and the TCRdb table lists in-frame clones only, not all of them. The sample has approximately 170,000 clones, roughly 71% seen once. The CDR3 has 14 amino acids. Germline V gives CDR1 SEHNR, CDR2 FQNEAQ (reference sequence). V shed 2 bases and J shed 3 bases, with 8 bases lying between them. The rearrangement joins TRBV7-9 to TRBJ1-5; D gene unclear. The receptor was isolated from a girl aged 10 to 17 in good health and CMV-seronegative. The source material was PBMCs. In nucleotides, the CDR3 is TGTGCCAGCAGCTTAACGGGATTCAATCAGCCCCAGCATTTT. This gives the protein CASSLTGFNQPQHF.